Listed below are T cell receptor beta chains from one sample, sequenced in a study of human T cells and chemical hapten exposure. MiXCR was run by TCRdb on the RACE reads, yielding one entry per CDR3 protein. The sample has 100,000 or so distinct CDR3 sequences; approximately 9.3% are singletons. The sequencing used whole blood, collected in connection with sensitization to the hapten diphenylcyclopropenone (DPC). The receptors derive from a woman aged 40-49 years with alopecia areata. Some clones in this sample may be carry-over from other donors' samples. Each CDR3 is given with its conserved first and last residue. A D gene is named only where the DNA matches it firmly. Clone size is not always given. Where it is, it says once, few, many or a class for expanded clones.

TRBV18	NA	TRBJ1-6	NA	CASSPGNNSPLHF	TGTGCCAGCTCACCGGGGAATAATTCACCCCTCCACTTT
TRBV6-2/TRBV6-3	TRBD2	TRBJ2-7	NA	CASSYPGTSSYEQYF	TGTGCCAGCAGTTACCCCGGGACTAGCAGCTACGAGCAGTACTTC
TRBV29-1	NA	TRBJ1-1	NA	CSVEDSTEAFF	TGCAGCGTTGAAGACAGCACTGAAGCTTTCTTT
TRBV14	NA	TRBJ1-6	many	CASSQDWNSPLHF	TGTGCCAGCAGCCAAGATTGGAATTCACCCCTCCACTTT
TRBV12-3/TRBV12-4	NA	TRBJ2-1	few	CASSLIQNNEQFF	TGTGCCAGCAGTTTAATACAGAACAATGAGCAGTTCTTC
TRBV6-6	TRBD2	TRBJ2-3	few	CASSYSASGSTDTQYF	TGTGCCAGCAGTTACTCCGCTAGCGGGAGTACAGATACGCAGTATTTT
TRBV18	NA	TRBJ2-7	many	CASSPGGGEQYF	TGTGCCAGCTCACCAGGCGGTGGCGAGCAGTACTTC
TRBV6-5	TRBD2	TRBJ2-1	many	CASTSLANEQFF	TGTGCCAGCACCTCACTAGCGAATGAGCAGTTCTTC
TRBV28	TRBD1	TRBJ2-6	many	CASSQGASGANVLTF	TGTGCCAGCAGCCAGGGGGCCTCTGGGGCCAACGTCCTGACTTTC
TRBV18	NA	TRBJ1-3	NA	CASSPGQRSGNTIYF	TGTGCCAGCTCACCGGGGCAGCGCTCTGGAAACACCATATATTTT
TRBV20-1	NA	TRBJ2-7	NA	CSAAGTPLYEQYF	TGCAGTGCGGCCGGGACCCCGCTTTACGAGCAGTACTTC
TRBV11-1	NA	TRBJ1-4	NA	CASSLDRYNEKLFF	TGTGCCAGCAGCTTGGACAGATACAATGAAAAACTGTTTTTT
TRBV20-1	NA	TRBJ2-7	NA	CSGQADPALGYEQYF	TGCAGTGGGCAGGCTGATCCCGCTTTGGGGTACGAGCAGTACTTC
TRBV7-7	NA	TRBJ2-2	NA	CASSPDRTNTGELFF	TGTGCTAGCAGCCCAGACAGGACTAACACCGGGGAGCTGTTTTTT
TRBV20-1	TRBD1	TRBJ1-1	medium-sized	CSVLQGATEAFF	TGCAGTGTTCTACAGGGGGCAACTGAAGCTTTCTTT
TRBV3-1	TRBD2	TRBJ2-5	few	CASSQRERETQYF	TGTGCCAGCAGCCAGCGGGAGAGGGAGACCCAGTACTTC
TRBV29-1	NA	TRBJ1-2	many	CSVALVDGYTF	TGCAGCGTAGCCTTAGTAGATGGCTACACCTTC
TRBV15	NA	TRBJ2-3	NA	CATSRDNPSTDTQYF	TGTGCCACCAGCAGGGACAACCCAAGCACAGATACGCAGTATTTT